The 2 T cell receptor beta chains below were found in one sample sequenced in a study of vaccination effects on CD4 cells after COVID-19. No cognate antigen is known for these TCRs. Assay used: immunoSEQ multiplex PCR; TCRdb lists only in-frame clones, some missing. This sample carries around 50,000 clones, around 67% of them seen once, and the ten largest clones take 5% to 6.5%. A 10-day culture period preceded the isolation of CD4+ T cells. Sequenced material: CD4+ T cells from PBMCs cultured without peptide, taken before COVID-19 vaccination. The receptors were sampled from a human donor who received a COVID-19 vaccine.

In this sample, this clone turned up once. V is TRBV6-5 and J is TRBJ1-2; 8 bases fit TRBD1. The CDR3 has 14 residues. The V and J ends lost 7 bases and 5 bases, in that order; junction bases with no gene match: 9. Germline V gives CDR1 MNHEY, CDR2 SVGAGI. CDR3 residues: CASNLDRVEYGYTF. CDR3 in DNA: TGTGCCAGCAACCTGGACAGGGTAGAGTATGGCTACACCTTC.

The CDR3: CASSQDWGRVYGYTF. CDR3 nucleotides: TGCGCCAGCAGCCAAGATTGGGGCAGGGTCTATGGCTACACCTTC. This chain links TRBV4-3 with TRBJ1-2, with D tentatively TRBD1 (5 bases). The length of the CDR3 is 15 residues. Per the germline V gene, CDR1 is LGHNA and CDR2 is YSLEER. Trimming took off 0 bases at V and 4 bases at J, with 12 bases between the two ends.